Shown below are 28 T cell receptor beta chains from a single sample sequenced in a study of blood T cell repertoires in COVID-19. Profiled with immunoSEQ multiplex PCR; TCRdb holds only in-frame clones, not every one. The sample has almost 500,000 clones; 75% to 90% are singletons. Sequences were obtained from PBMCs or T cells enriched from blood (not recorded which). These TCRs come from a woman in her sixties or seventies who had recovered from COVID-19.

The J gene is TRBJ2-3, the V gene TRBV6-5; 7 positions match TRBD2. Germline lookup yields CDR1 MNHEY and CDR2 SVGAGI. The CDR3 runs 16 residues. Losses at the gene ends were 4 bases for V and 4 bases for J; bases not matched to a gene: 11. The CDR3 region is CASSWRFGGNADTQYF. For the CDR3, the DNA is TGTGCCAGCAGTTGGAGATTCGGGGGGAATGCAGATACGCAGTATTTT.

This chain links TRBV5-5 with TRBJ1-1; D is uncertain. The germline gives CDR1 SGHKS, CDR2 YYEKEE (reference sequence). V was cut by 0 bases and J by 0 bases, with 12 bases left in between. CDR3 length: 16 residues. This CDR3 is CASSLAGSPMNTEAFF. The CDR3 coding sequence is TGTGCCAGCAGCTTGGCGGGGTCTCCCATGAACACTGAAGCTTTCTTT.

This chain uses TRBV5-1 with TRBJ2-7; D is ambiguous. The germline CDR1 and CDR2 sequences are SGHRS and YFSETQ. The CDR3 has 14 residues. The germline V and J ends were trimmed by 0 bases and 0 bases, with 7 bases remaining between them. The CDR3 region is CASSLDTSSYEQYF. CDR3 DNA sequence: TGCGCCAGCAGCTTGGATACCAGCTCCTACGAGCAGTACTTC.

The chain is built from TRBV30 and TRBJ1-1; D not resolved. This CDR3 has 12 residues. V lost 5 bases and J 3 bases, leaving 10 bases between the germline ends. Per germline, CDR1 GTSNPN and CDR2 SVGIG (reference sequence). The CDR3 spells CAWRLGHTEAFF. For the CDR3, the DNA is TGTGCCTGGCGACTCGGCCACACTGAAGCTTTCTTT.

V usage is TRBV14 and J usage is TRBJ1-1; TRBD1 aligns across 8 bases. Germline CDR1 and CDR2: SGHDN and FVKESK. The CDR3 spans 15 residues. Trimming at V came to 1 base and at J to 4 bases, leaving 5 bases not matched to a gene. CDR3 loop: CASSQGRTGPTEAFF. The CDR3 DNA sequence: TGTGCCAGCAGCCAAGGAAGGACAGGGCCCACTGAAGCTTTCTTT.

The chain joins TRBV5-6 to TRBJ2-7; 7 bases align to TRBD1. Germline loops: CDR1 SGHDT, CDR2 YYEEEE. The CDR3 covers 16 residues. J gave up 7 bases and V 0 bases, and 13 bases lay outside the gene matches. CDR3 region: CASSLAAWTGPMEQYF. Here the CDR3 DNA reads TGTGCCAGCAGCTTGGCCGCTTGGACAGGACCGATGGAGCAGTACTTC. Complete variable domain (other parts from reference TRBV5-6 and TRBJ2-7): DAGVTQSPTHLIKTRGQQVTLRCSPKSGHDTVSWYQQALGQGPQFIFQYYEEEERQRGNFPDRFSGHQFPNYSSELNVNALLLGDSALYLCASSLAAWTGPMEQYFGPGTRLTVT.

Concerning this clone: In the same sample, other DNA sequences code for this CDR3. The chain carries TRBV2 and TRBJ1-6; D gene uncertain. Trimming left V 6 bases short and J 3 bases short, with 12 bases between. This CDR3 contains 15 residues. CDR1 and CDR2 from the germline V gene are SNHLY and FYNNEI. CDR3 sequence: CASSPTGNYNSPLHF. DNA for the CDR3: TGTGCCAGCAGCCCGACCGGGAACTATAATTCACCCCTCCACTTT. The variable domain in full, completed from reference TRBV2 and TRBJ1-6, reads EPEVTQTPSHQVTQMGQEVILRCVPISNHLYFYWYRQILGQKVEFLVSFYNNEISEKSEIFDDQFSVERPDGSNFTLKIRSTKLEDSAMYFCASSPTGNYNSPLHFGNGTRLTVT.

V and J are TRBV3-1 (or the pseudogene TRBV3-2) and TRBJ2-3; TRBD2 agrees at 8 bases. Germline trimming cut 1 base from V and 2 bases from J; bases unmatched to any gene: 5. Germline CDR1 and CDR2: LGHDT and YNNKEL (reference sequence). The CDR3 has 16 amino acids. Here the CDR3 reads CASSQASRGVTDTQYF. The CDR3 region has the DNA TGTGCCAGCAGCCAAGCGTCGCGGGGGGTCACAGATACGCAGTATTTT.

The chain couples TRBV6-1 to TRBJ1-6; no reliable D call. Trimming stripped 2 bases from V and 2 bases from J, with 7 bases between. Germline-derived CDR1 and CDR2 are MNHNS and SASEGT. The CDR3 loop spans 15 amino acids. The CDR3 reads CASSERRAYNSPLHF. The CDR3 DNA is TGTGCCAGCAGTGAACGGCGGGCCTATAATTCACCCCTCCACTTT.

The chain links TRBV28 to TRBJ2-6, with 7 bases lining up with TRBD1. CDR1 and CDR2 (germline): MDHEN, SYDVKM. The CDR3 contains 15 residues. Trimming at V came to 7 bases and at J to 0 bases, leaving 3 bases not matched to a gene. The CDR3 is CASNRGISGANVLTF. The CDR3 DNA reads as TGTGCCAGCAACAGGGGAATCTCTGGGGCCAACGTCCTGACTTTC.

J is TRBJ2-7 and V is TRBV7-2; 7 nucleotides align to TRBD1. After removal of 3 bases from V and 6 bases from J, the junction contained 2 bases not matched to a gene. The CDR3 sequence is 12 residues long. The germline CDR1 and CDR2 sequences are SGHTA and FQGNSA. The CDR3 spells CASSLDRTEQYF. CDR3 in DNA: TGTGCCAGCAGCTTGGACAGGACCGAGCAGTACTTC. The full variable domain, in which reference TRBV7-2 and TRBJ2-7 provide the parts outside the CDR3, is GAGVSQSPSNKVTEKGKDVELRCDPISGHTALYWYRQSLGQGLEFLIYFQGNSAPDKSGLPSDRFSAERTGGSVSTLTIQRTQQEDSAVYLCASSLDRTEQYFGPGTRLTVT.

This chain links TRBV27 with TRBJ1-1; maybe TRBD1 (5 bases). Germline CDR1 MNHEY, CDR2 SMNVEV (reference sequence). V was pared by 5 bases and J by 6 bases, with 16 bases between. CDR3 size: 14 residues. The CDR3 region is CASSMKLAGPEAFF. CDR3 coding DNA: TGTGCCAGCAGTATGAAGCTCGCAGGGCCTGAAGCTTTCTTT.

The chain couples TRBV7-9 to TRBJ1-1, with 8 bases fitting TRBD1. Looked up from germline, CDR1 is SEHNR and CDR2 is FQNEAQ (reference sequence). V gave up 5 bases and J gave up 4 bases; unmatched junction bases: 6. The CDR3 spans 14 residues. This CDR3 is CASSPQGAGTEAFF. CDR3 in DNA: TGTGCCAGCAGCCCCCAGGGGGCAGGCACTGAAGCTTTCTTT.

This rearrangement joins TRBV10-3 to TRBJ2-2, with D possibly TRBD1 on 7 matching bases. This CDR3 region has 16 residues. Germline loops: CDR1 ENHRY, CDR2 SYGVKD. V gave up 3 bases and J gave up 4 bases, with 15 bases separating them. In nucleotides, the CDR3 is TGTGCCATCAGTGACCCCGGCAGGGGGGCCACCGGGGAGCTGTTTTTT. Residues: CAISDPGRGATGELFF.

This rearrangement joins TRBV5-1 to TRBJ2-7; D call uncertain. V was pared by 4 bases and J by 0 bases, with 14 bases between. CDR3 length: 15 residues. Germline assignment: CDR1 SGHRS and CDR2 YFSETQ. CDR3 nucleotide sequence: TGCGCCAGCAGCCCCCTTGCGGAAAGCTCCTACGAGCAGTACTTC. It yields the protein CASSPLAESSYEQYF.

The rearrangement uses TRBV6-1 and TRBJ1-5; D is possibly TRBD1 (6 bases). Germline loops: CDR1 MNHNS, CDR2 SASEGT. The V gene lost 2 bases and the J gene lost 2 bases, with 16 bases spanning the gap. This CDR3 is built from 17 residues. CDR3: CASSEPRGGQGNQPQHF. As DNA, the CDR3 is TGTGCCAGCAGTGAACCAAGGGGGGGGCAGGGCAATCAGCCCCAGCATTTT.

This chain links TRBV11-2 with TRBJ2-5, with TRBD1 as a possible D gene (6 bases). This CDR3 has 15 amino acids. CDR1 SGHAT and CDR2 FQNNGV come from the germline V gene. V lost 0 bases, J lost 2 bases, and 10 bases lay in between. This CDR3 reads CASSLDKRGQETQYF. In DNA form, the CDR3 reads TGTGCCAGCAGCTTAGATAAAAGGGGGCAAGAGACCCAGTACTTC.

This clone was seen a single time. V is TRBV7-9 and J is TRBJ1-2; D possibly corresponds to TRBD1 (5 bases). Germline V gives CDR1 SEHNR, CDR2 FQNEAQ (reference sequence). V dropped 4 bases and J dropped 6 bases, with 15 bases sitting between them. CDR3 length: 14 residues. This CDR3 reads CASSSPGGANGYTF. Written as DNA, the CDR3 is TGTGCCAGCAGCTCGCCGGGAGGGGCGAATGGCTACACCTTC.

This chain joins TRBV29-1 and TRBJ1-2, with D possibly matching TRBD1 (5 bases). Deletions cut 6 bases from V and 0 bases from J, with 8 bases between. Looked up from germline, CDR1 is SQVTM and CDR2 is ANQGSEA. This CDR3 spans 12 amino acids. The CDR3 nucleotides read TGCAGCGTACTCAGGGCTAACTATGGCTACACCTTC. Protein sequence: CSVLRANYGYTF.

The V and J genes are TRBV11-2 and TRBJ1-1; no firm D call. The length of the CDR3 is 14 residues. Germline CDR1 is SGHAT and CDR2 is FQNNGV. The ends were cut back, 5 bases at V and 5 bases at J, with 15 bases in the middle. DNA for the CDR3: TGTGCCAGCAGCCCTGGGCGGGGAGTTACTGAAGCTTTCTTT. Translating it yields CASSPGRGVTEAFF.

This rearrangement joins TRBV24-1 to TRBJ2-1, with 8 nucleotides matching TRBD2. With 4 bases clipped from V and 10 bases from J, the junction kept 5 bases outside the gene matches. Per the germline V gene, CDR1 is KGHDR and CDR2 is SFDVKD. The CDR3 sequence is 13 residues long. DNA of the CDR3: TGTGCCACCAGTGACCGGGGGGGATGGGAGCAGTTCTTC. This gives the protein CATSDRGGWEQFF.

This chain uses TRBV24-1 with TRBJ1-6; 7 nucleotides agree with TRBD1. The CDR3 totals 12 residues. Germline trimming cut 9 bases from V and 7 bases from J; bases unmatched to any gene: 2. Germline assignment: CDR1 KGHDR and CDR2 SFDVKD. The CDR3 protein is CATSRGNSPLHF. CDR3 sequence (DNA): TGTGCCACCTCCAGGGGGAATTCACCCCTCCACTTT.

The CDR3, as DNA: TGCGCCAGCAGTGAAGACAGGGACCAGCCCCAGCATTTT. This sequence encodes CASSEDRDQPQHF. The chain recombines TRBV10-1 with TRBJ1-5, with 7 nucleotides matching TRBD1. Looked up from germline, CDR1 is WNHNN and CDR2 is SYGVQD (reference sequence). V shed 3 bases and J 7 bases; nucleotides not matched to a gene: 3. The CDR3 consists of 13 residues.

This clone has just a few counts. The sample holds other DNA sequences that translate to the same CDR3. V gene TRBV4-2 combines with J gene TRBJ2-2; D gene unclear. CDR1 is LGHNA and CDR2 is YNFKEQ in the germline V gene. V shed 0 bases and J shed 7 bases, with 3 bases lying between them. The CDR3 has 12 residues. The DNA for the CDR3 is TGTGCCAGCAGCCAAGATATCGGGGAGCTGTTTTTT. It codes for CASSQDIGELFF.

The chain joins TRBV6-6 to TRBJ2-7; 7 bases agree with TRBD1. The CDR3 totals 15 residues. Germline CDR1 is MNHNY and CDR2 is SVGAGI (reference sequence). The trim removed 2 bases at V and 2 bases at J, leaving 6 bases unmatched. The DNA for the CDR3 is TGTGCCAGCAGTTACCCCCAGGGGGACCCCTACGAGCAGTACGTC. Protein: CASSYPQGDPYEQYV.

In DNA form, the CDR3 reads TGTGCCACCGATACTGACAGCAACTATGGCTACACCTTC. This translates into CATDTDSNYGYTF. The chain has TRBV24-1 and TRBJ1-2; a weak D match, TRBD1 (5 bases). V was shortened by 9 bases and J by 2 bases, with 12 bases between the two germline ends. The germline V gene encodes CDR1 KGHDR and CDR2 SFDVKD. The CDR3 extends over 13 amino acids.

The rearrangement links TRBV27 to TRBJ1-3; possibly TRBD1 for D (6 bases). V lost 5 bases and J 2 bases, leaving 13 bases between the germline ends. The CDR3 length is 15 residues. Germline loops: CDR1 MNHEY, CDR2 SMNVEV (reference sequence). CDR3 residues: CASSPRGSPGNTIYF. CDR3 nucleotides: TGTGCCAGCAGTCCAAGGGGGAGTCCTGGAAACACCATATATTTT.

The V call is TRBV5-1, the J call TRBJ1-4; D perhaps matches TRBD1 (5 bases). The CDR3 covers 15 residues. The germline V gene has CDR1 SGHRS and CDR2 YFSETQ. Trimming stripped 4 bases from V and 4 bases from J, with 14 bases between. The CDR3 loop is CASSGWGGVNEKLFF. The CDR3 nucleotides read TGCGCCAGCAGCGGCTGGGGGGGGGTTAATGAAAAACTGTTTTTT.